These T cell receptor beta chains were read from a single sample in a study of T-cell memory formation after mild COVID-19. TCRdb processed the 5' RACE reads anew with MiXCR; each CDR3 protein has one entry. The sample contains about 400,000 distinct CDR3 sequences, 20% to 25% of which appear only once. The sequenced sample was PBMCs or a T cell subset sorted from them (not recorded which). Receptors were obtained from an adult woman who had mild COVID-19 (a few samples of this study predate the infection). Cell type and time point are not known. CDR3s include the opening cysteine and the closing phenylalanine or tryptophan. A D gene is named only where the DNA matches it firmly. Not every row has a clone size; where given, it reads once, few, many or a size class.

TGCAGTGCAACGACAGGGACGAATCAGCCCCAGCATTTT	CSATTGTNQPQHF	TRBV20-1	few	TRBD1	TRBJ1-5
TGTGCCAGCAGCTTCTCACGGACAACTAATGAAAAACTGTTTTTT	CASSFSRTTNEKLFF	TRBV7-2	.	.	TRBJ1-4
TGTGCCAGCAGCTTACCGGGAACGCAGGCGACCCAGTACTTC	CASSLPGTQATQYF	TRBV7-2	few	.	TRBJ2-5
TGCGCCAGCAGCTTGCGGACTGATGGACAGGGAGGCGGCTACACCTTC	CASSLRTDGQGGGYTF	TRBV5-1	.	TRBD1	TRBJ1-2
TGCGCCAGCAGTGACCCACCGGGACAGGGTTTCTACGAGCAGTACTTC	CASSDPPGQGFYEQYF	TRBV10-2	.	TRBD1	TRBJ2-7
TGCAGTGCTAGAGAGCCGGGACCATTCCCGTATGAGCAGTACTTC	CSAREPGPFPYEQYF	TRBV20-1	.	.	TRBJ2-7
TGTGCCACAGGGACAGGGATGAGGGATGAGCAGTTCTTC	CATGTGMRDEQFF	TRBV24-1	.	TRBD1	TRBJ2-1
TGCGCCAGCAGCCAAGAGGGTGGAGGGTATGGAGCCAAAAACATTCAGTACTTC	CASSQEGGGYGAKNIQYF	TRBV4-1	.	.	TRBJ2-4
TGTGCCAGCAGTTACAGGACTAGCGGGATAACCTTCTACGAGCAGTACTTC	CASSYRTSGITFYEQYF	TRBV6-2/TRBV6-3	.	TRBD2	TRBJ2-7
TGCAGCGTTGGTTTGGGCTCTGGAAACACCATATATTTT	CSVGLGSGNTIYF	TRBV29-1	.	.	TRBJ1-3
TGTGCCACCAGTGATACCCTCACTAGCGGGGCGAACACCGGGGAGCTGTTTTTT	CATSDTLTSGANTGELFF	TRBV24-1	few	TRBD2	TRBJ2-2
TGTGCCACCAGTGATTCTCGGACAGGGTGGTCCGCAGATACGCAGTATTTT	CATSDSRTGWSADTQYF	TRBV24-1	.	TRBD1	TRBJ2-3
TGTGCCAGCAGCTATGTTCCGGGACTAGCGCCTAGCGAGCAGTACTTC	CASSYVPGLAPSEQYF	TRBV7-9	many	TRBD2	TRBJ2-7
TGTGCCAGCAGCGTTGGGGACAGCACAACTAATGAAAAACTGTTTTTT	CASSVGDSTTNEKLFF	TRBV9	.	TRBD1	TRBJ1-4
TGCGCCAGCAGCCCTGAGGACAGGTTTGACTACGAGCAGTACTTC	CASSPEDRFDYEQYF	TRBV5-1	many	TRBD1	TRBJ2-7
TGTGCCACCAGCAGAGATAGCACAGATACGCAGTATTTT	CATSRDSTDTQYF	TRBV15	few	.	TRBJ2-3
TGTGCCAGCAGCTTATTGGCTAGCGGCTGGCAGTACTTC	CASSLLASGWQYF	TRBV7-9	few	TRBD2	TRBJ2-7
TGCGCCGGAAGAGACGGGGAGAACACTGAAGCTTTCTTT	CAGRDGENTEAFF	TRBV5-1	few	.	TRBJ1-1
TGTGCCAGCAGTTTATTTCACCGATCGGACTATGGCTACACCTTC	CASSLFHRSDYGYTF	TRBV12-3/TRBV12-4	.	.	TRBJ1-2
TGTGCCAGCTCATGGACGGGGGCGAACACTGAAGCTTTCTTT	CASSWTGANTEAFF	TRBV18	few	.	TRBJ1-1
TGTGCCAGTAGTACCCTTGGGGGAATATTCCAAGGGGAGCAGTTCTTC	CASSTLGGIFQGEQFF	TRBV19	.	.	TRBJ2-1
TGTGCCAGCAGCGCCCAAGCAGGGGCAGGGACTGAAGCTTTCTTT	CASSAQAGAGTEAFF	TRBV9	.	.	TRBJ1-1
TGTGCCAGCAGATGGGACCTCAGCTCCTACGAGCAGTACTTC	CASRWDLSSYEQYF	TRBV2	.	.	TRBJ2-7
TGCGCCAGCAGCCAAGTAGGGGAGGGTGGCAATCAGCCCCAGCATTTT	CASSQVGEGGNQPQHF	TRBV4-1	.	.	TRBJ1-5
TGTGCCAGCAGCTTACGACCTACGGATTCACCCCTCCACTTT	CASSLRPTDSPLHF	TRBV7-2	few	.	TRBJ1-6
TGCAGTGCTAGCGGCAGGGAAACCTACGAGCAGTACTTC	CSASGRETYEQYF	TRBV20-1	.	.	TRBJ2-7
TGTGCCAGCAGATCCGACAGGGTGGGACAGCCCCAGCATTTT	CASRSDRVGQPQHF	TRBV12-3/TRBV12-4	few	TRBD1	TRBJ1-5
TGTGCCAGCAGCTCGGGACAGAACTCCTATGGCTACACCTTC	CASSSGQNSYGYTF	TRBV7-9	few	TRBD1	TRBJ1-2
TGTGCCAGCAGTCGCGGCAGGGGGGACTATGGCTACACCTTC	CASSRGRGDYGYTF	TRBV6-5	few	TRBD1	TRBJ1-2
TGTGCCAGCGGAGAACAGGGGCTCAACTACGAGCAGTACTTC	CASGEQGLNYEQYF	TRBV7-6	few	TRBD1	TRBJ2-7
TGTGCCAGCAGTTCCGGACAGGGCCTATTCACCGGGGAGCTGTTTTTT	CASSSGQGLFTGELFF	TRBV7-6	many	TRBD1	TRBJ2-2
TGTGCCAGCAGCATTCTGGCAGCGGGACTGATCTCCTACGAGCAGTACTTC	CASSILAAGLISYEQYF	TRBV5-6	.	TRBD2	TRBJ2-7
TGTGCCAGCAGCACGGGTGGACTAGCGGGAGGTGGAGAGCAGTTCTTC	CASSTGGLAGGGEQFF	TRBV12-3/TRBV12-4	few	TRBD2	TRBJ2-1
TGTGCCAGCAGTCCACTCGGGGGGAACGCTGAAGCTTTCTTT	CASSPLGGNAEAFF	TRBV12-3/TRBV12-4	once	.	TRBJ1-1
TGTGCCAGCAGCCACCCGGGGCAGGCGACCTACGAGCAGTACTTC	CASSHPGQATYEQYF	TRBV4-1	many	.	TRBJ2-7
TGTGCCAGCAGCCAAGAAAGGGCTGGGTGGGCTTTCTTT	CASSQERAGWAFF	TRBV4-2	.	.	TRBJ1-1
TGCGCCAGCAGCCAAGTCGGGATCCCACTCCAAGAGACCCAGTACTTC	CASSQVGIPLQETQYF	TRBV4-1	few	.	TRBJ2-5
TGTGCCAGTAGTATCACCCCTATCGGGCCCCAGCATTTT	CASSITPIGPQHF	TRBV19	.	.	TRBJ1-5
TGTGCCAGCAGTACGGCCGGGGGCCCCTACGAGCAGTACTTC	CASSTAGGPYEQYF	TRBV12-3/TRBV12-4	.	.	TRBJ2-7
TGCGCCAGCAGCTTAACAGCGGCCCAAGAGACCCAGTACTTC	CASSLTAAQETQYF	TRBV5-1	.	.	TRBJ2-5
TGTGCCAGCAGTCGGACTAGCGGGCCCTACGAGCAGTACTTC	CASSRTSGPYEQYF	TRBV9	.	TRBD2	TRBJ2-7
TGTGCCAGCAGCTCTGCTCGGGCAGAGACCCAGTACTTC	CASSSARAETQYF	TRBV7-2	few	.	TRBJ2-5
TGCGCCAGCAGCCAAACCCTGGACAGGGTAAGGGCCTTCAATTCACCCCTCCACTTT	CASSQTLDRVRAFNSPLHF	TRBV4-1	.	TRBD1	TRBJ1-6
TGTGCCAGCAGCGCGACTAGCGGGAGAACAGATACGCAGTATTTT	CASSATSGRTDTQYF	TRBV9	few	TRBD2	TRBJ2-3
TGCGCCAGCAGCTTCCTCGGACAGGGTGCAGATACGCAGTATTTT	CASSFLGQGADTQYF	TRBV5-1	.	TRBD1	TRBJ2-3
TGCAGTGCTACCACCGGGCACTCCACAGATACGCAGTATTTT	CSATTGHSTDTQYF	TRBV20-1	.	.	TRBJ2-3
TGTGCCAGCAACCGCCCCGGTACCTATGGCTACACCTTC	CASNRPGTYGYTF	TRBV7-9	.	.	TRBJ1-2
TGCGCCAGCAGCCAAGGACAGGGGGAGGGCCTCGATGAGCAGTTCTTC	CASSQGQGEGLDEQFF	TRBV4-1	.	TRBD1	TRBJ2-1
TGCGCCAGCAGCCAAGATCGGACAGCAAACAATGAGCAGTTCTTC	CASSQDRTANNEQFF	TRBV4-1	few	.	TRBJ2-1
TGTGCCATCAGTCTTGCGGAGAGCTCCTACAATGAGCAGTTCTTC	CAISLAESSYNEQFF	TRBV10-3	.	.	TRBJ2-1
TGCGCCAGCAGCTTGGCCTCACTAGCGGTAAATGAGCAGTTCTTC	CASSLASLAVNEQFF	TRBV5-1	.	TRBD2	TRBJ2-1
TGCAGCGCAGCTGCGGAGGGAGACGAGCAGTACTTC	CSAAAEGDEQYF	TRBV29-1	few	.	TRBJ2-7
TGTGCCAGCAGCTTGGGGCAGGCAGATACGCAGTATTTT	CASSLGQADTQYF	TRBV7-2	.	.	TRBJ2-3
TGCAGTGCTATAAAAGCGGGAGCGGGGATAGATACGCAGTATTTT	CSAIKAGAGIDTQYF	TRBV20-1	few	TRBD2	TRBJ2-3
TGTGCCAGGCATCGGACAGGGTTCACCGGGGAGCTGTTTTTT	CARHRTGFTGELFF	TRBV21-1	.	.	TRBJ2-2
TGTGCCAGCAGCTTGGCCCCAGCGGGGGGACAATACAATGAGCAGTTCTTC	CASSLAPAGGQYNEQFF	TRBV5-6	.	TRBD2	TRBJ2-1
TGTGCCAGCAGTTACTCTTTAGGGGGAACTGGAAACACCATATATTTT	CASSYSLGGTGNTIYF	TRBV6-5	many	.	TRBJ1-3
TGTGCCAGCAGTGGACAGGGGAGAGTCGGCTACACCTTC	CASSGQGRVGYTF	TRBV2	.	TRBD1	TRBJ1-2
TGTGCCAGCAGCTTGTTGACAGTTAACACCGGGGAGCTGTTTTTT	CASSLLTVNTGELFF	TRBV7-9	few	.	TRBJ2-2